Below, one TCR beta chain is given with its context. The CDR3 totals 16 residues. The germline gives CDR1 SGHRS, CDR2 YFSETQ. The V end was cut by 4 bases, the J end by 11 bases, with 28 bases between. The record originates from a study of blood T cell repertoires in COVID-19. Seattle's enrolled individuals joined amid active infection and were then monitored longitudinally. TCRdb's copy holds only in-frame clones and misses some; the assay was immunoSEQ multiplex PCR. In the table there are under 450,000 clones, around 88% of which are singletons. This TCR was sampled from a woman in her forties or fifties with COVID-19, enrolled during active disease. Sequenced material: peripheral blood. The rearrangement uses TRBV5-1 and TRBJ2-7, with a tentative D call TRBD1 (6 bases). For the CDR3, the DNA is TGCGCCAGCAGCCCCGAACCGGACAGAGGTGGGATTGCGGAGTACTTC. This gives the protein CASSPEPDRGGIAEYF.